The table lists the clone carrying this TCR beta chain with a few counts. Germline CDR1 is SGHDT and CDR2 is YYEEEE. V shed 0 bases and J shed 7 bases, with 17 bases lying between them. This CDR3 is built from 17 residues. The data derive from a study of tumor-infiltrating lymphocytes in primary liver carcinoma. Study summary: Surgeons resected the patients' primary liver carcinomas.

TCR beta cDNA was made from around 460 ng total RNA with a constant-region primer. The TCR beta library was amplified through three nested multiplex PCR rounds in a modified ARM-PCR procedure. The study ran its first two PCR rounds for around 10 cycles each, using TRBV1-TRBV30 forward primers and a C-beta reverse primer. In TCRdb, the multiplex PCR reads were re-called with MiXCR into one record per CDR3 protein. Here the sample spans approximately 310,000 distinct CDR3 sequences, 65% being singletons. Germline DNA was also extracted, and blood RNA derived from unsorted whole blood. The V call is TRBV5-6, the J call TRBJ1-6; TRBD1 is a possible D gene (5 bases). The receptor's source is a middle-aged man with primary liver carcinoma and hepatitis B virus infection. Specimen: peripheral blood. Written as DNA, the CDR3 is TGTGCCAGCAGCTTGGGCGGTGGCAGGGTCGGAAATTCACCCCTCCACTTT. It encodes CASSLGGGRVGNSPLHF.